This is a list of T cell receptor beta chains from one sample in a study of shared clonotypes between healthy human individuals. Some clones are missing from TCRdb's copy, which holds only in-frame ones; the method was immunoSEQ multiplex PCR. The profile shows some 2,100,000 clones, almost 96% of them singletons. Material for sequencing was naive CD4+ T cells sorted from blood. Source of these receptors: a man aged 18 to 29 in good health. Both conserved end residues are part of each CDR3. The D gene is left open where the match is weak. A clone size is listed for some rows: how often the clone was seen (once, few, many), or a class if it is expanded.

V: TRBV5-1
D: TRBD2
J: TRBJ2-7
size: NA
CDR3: CASSLERGGIVEQYF
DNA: TGCGCCAGCAGCTTGGAACGGGGGGGTATCGTCGAGCAGTACTTC

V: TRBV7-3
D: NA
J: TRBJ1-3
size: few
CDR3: CASRWRNTIYF
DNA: TGTGCCAGCCGATGGAGAAACACCATATATTTT

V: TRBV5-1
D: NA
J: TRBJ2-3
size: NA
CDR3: CASSPRLDTYTDTQYF
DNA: TGCGCCAGCAGCCCTCGGTTGGATACCTACACAGATACGCAGTATTTT

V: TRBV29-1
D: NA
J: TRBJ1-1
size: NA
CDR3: CSVDWVGTEAFF
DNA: TGCAGCGTTGACTGGGTAGGCACTGAAGCTTTCTTT

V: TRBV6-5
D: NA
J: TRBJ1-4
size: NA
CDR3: CASSYLGAANEKLFF
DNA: TGTGCCAGCAGTTACCTGGGGGCGGCTAATGAAAAACTGTTTTTT

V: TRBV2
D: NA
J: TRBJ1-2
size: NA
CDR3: CASSTGGLPYGYTF
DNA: TGTGCCAGCAGCACAGGTGGGCTGCCCTATGGCTACACCTTC

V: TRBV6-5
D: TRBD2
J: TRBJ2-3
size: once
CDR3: CASSYATSGSTDTQYF
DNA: TGTGCCAGCAGTTACGCGACTAGCGGGAGTACAGATACGCAGTATTTT

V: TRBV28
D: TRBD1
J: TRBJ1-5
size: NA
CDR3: CASTPPGQQNQPQHF
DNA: TGTGCCAGCACGCCCCCGGGACAGCAAAATCAGCCCCAGCATTTT

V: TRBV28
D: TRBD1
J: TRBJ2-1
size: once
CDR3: CASSPIGGQVYNEQFF
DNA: TGTGCCAGCAGCCCTATCGGGGGACAGGTCTACAATGAGCAGTTCTTC

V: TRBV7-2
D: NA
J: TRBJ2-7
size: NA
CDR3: CASSFRGVLYEQYF
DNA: TGTGCCAGCAGCTTCAGGGGGGTCCTTTACGAGCAGTACTTC

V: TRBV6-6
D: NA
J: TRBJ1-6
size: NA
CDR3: CATTVPGIDNSPLHF
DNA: TGTGCCACAACCGTCCCGGGGATAGATAATTCACCCCTCCACTTT

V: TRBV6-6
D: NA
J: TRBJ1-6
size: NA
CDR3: CASSLGAGSPLHF
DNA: TGTGCCAGCAGTTTAGGGGCAGGATCACCCCTCCACTTT

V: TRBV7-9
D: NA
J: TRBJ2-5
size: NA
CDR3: CASSHWTVPQETQYF
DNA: TGTGCCAGCAGCCATTGGACAGTTCCCCAAGAGACCCAGTACTTC

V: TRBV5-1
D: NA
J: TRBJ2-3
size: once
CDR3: CASSWGSGPSTDTQYF
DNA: TGCGCCAGCAGCTGGGGCAGCGGGCCTAGCACAGATACGCAGTATTTT

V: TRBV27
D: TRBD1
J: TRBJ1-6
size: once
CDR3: CASSSGQFNSPLHF
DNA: TGTGCCAGCAGTTCGGGACAGTTTAATTCACCCCTCCACTTT

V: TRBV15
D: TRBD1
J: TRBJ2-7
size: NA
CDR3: CATSRELQGASYEQYF
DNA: TGTGCCACCAGCAGAGAATTACAGGGGGCGTCCTACGAGCAGTACTTC

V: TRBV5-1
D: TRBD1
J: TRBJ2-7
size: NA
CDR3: CASSYRGPEDYEQYF
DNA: TGCGCCAGCAGTTACAGGGGTCCGGAGGACTACGAGCAGTACTTC

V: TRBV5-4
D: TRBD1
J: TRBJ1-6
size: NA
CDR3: CASSLGTGGWMGNSPLHF
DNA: TGTGCCAGCAGCTTAGGGACAGGGGGTTGGATGGGGAATTCACCCCTCCACTTT

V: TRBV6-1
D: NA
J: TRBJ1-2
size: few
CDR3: CASSEGYGYTF
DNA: TGTGCCAGCAGTGAAGGTTATGGCTACACCTTC

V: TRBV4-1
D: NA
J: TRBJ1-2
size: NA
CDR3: CASRGASNYGYTF
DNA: TGCGCCAGTAGGGGGGCGTCTAACTATGGCTACACCTTC

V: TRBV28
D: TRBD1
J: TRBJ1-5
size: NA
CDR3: CASSLGGTVSNQPQHF
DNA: TGTGCCAGCAGTTTAGGAGGGACAGTTAGCAATCAGCCCCAGCATTTT

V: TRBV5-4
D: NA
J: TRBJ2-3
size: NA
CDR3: CASSPTISHTQYF
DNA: TGTGCCAGCAGCCCCACAATCTCCCATACGCAGTATTTT

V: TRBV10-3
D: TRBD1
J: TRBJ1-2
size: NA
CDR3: CAITPGTAYGYTF
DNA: TGTGCCATCACCCCTGGGACAGCCTATGGCTACACCTTC

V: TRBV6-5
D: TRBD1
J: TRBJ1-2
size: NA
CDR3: CASSYSGTDPLGYTF
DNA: TGTGCCAGCAGTTACTCCGGGACAGATCCTCTCGGCTACACCTTC

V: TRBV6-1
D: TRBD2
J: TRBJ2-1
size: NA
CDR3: CASDSGGTYNEQFF
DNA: TGTGCCAGCGATAGCGGGGGCACCTACAATGAGCAGTTCTTC

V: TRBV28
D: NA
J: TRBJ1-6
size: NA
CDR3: CASIGQYNSPLHF
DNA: TGTGCCAGCATAGGACAGTATAATTCACCCCTCCACTTT

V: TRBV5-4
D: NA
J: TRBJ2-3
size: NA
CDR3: CASSFTGSTDTQYF
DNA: TGTGCCAGCAGCTTTACCGGGAGCACAGATACGCAGTATTTT

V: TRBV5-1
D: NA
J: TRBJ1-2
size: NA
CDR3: CASSLETANYGYTF
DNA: TGCGCCAGCAGCTTAGAGACAGCCAACTATGGCTACACCTTC

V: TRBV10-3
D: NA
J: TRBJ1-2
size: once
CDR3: CAISSGGYGYTF
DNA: TGTGCCATCAGCTCGGGGGGGTATGGCTACACCTTC

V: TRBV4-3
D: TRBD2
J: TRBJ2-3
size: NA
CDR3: CASSQELAEPRDTQYF
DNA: TGCGCCAGCAGCCAAGAACTAGCGGAACCCCGAGATACGCAGTATTTT

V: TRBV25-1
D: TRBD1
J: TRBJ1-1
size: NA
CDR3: CASSPDRNLITEAFF
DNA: TGTGCCAGCAGCCCGGACAGGAATCTAATCACTGAAGCTTTCTTT